What follows are 10 T cell receptor beta chains derived from one specimen sequenced in a study of shared clonotypes between healthy human individuals. Produced via immunoSEQ multiplex PCR; TCRdb's table is partial and in-frame only. The sample includes about 1,500,000 clones, roughly 97% of them seen just once. Sequencing was done on a sample of naive CD4+ T cells sorted from blood. As to subset: CD45RA+ positively selected. The receptors stem from a man aged 30 to 39 in good health.

The CDR3 sequence is CASSLEIQETQYF. The CDR3 region has the DNA TGTGCCAGCAGCTTGGAGATACAAGAGACCCAGTACTTC. The rearrangement uses TRBV5-6 and TRBJ2-5; D unresolved. V shed 0 bases and J shed 2 bases, with 5 bases lying between them. Germline values: CDR1 SGHDT, CDR2 YYEEEE. The CDR3 runs 13 residues.

This chain joins TRBV12-2 and TRBJ2-1; the D call in the table, TRBD2, was not verified against the DNA. TRBV12-2 is tagged as a pseudogene. There are 17 residues in the CDR3. CDR3 protein: CASRLVVLAGVCNEQFF. CDR3 DNA sequence: TGTGCAAGTCGCTTAGTGGTACTAGCGGGAGTATGCAATGAGCAGTTCTTC.

The count of this clone is one. The rearrangement joins TRBV11-2 to TRBJ1-4; maybe TRBD1 (6 bases). The CDR3 sequence is 14 residues long. V lost 5 bases and J lost 4, with 11 bases in between. Per the germline V gene, CDR1 is SGHAT and CDR2 is FQNNGV. The CDR3 sequence is CASSPGTNNEKLFF. CDR3 nucleotide sequence: TGTGCCAGCAGCCCCGGGACAAATAATGAAAAACTGTTTTTT. Full variable domain (rest looked up from reference TRBV11-2 and TRBJ1-4): EAGVAQSPRYKIIEKRQSVAFWCNPISGHATLYWYQQILGQGPKLLIQFQNNGVVDDSQLPKDRFSAERLKGVDSTLKIQPAKLEDSAVYLCASSPGTNNEKLFFGSGTQLSVL.

This rearrangement joins TRBV30 to TRBJ2-2; 10 bases line up with TRBD2. The junction had 2 bases not matched to a gene; V was cut back by 0 bases and J by 1 base. The CDR3 runs to 16 residues. Germline V gene lookup returns CDR1 GTSNPN and CDR2 SVGIG (reference sequence). The DNA for the CDR3 is TGTGCCTGGAGTGTATTAGCGGGGGGGAACACCGGGGAGCTGTTTTTT. It specifies CAWSVLAGGNTGELFF.

This chain uses TRBV10-3 with TRBJ2-1; TRBD2 matches 11 bases. The CDR3 spans 16 residues. Per germline, CDR1 ENHRY and CDR2 SYGVKD. V gave up 4 bases and J gave up 4 bases; unmatched junction bases: 6. DNA for the CDR3: TGTGCCATCAGTGCGGCTAGCGGGAGGCCATACAATGAGCAGTTCTTC. Its translation: CAISAASGRPYNEQFF.

The chain uses TRBV7-2 and TRBJ2-7, with 7 positions matching TRBD1. Trimming cost V 1 base and J 0 bases; bases outside gene matches: 12. Germline loops: CDR1 SGHTA, CDR2 FQGNSA. The CDR3 spans 18 residues. The CDR3 nucleotides are TGTGCCAGCAGCTTAGTCGGGACAGCTTTTATTAACTCCTACGAGCAGTACTTC. It specifies CASSLVGTAFINSYEQYF.

This chain connects TRBV19 to TRBJ1-2; 7 bases line up with TRBD1. V lost 5 bases to trimming and J lost 6 bases; unmatched junction nucleotides: 6. This CDR3 spans 13 amino acids. Germline CDR1 is LNHDA and CDR2 is SQIVND (reference sequence). The CDR3 protein is CASSQTGDHGYTF. The CDR3 DNA sequence: TGTGCCAGTAGTCAAACAGGGGACCATGGCTACACCTTC.

V usage is TRBV5-6 and J usage is TRBJ2-2; D perhaps matches TRBD2 (6 bases). The CDR3 is made up of 13 amino acids. Trimming stripped 4 bases from V and 8 bases from J, with 12 bases between. CDR1 and CDR2 (germline): SGHDT, YYEEEE. Here the CDR3 DNA reads TGTGCCAGCAGCACCCCCCGGGAGGGGGAGCTGTTTTTT. Protein product: CASSTPREGELFF.

This chain joins TRBV5-1 and TRBJ2-6; D is perhaps TRBD2 (6 bases). Germline V gene data show CDR1 as SGHRS and CDR2 as YFSETQ. Trimming cost V 4 bases and J 0 bases, with 17 bases left between them. The CDR3 runs to 18 residues. The CDR3: CASSPGGTPGSGANVLTF. The DNA of the CDR3 is TGCGCCAGCAGCCCCGGAGGGACCCCCGGCTCTGGGGCCAACGTCCTGACTTTC.

The J gene is TRBJ2-1, the V gene TRBV28; D not resolved. V was cut by 8 bases and J by 4 bases, with 9 bases left in between. Per germline, CDR1 MDHEN and CDR2 SYDVKM. This CDR3 spans 12 amino acids. In DNA form, the CDR3 reads TGTGCCAGCGGGTTGGCTTACAATGAGCAGTTCTTC. Translating gives CASGLAYNEQFF. Filled out from reference TRBV28 and TRBJ2-1, the complete variable domain reads DVKVTQSSRYLVKRTGEKVFLECVQDMDHENMFWYRQDPGLGLRLIYFSYDVKMKEKGDIPEGYSVSREKKERFSLILESASTNQTSMYLCASGLAYNEQFFGPGTRLTVL.